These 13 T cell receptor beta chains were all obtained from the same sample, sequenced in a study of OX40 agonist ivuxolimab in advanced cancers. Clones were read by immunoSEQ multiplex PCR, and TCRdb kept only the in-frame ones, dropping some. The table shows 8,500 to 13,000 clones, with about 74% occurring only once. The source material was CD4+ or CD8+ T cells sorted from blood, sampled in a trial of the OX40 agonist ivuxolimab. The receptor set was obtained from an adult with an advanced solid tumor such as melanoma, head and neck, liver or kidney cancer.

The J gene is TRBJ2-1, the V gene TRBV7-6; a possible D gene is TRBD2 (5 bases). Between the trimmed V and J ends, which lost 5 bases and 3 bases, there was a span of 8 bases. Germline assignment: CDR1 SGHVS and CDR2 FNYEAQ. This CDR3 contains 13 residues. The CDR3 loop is CASSPRDYNEQFF. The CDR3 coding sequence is TGTGCCAGCAGCCCCCGGGACTACAATGAGCAGTTCTTC.

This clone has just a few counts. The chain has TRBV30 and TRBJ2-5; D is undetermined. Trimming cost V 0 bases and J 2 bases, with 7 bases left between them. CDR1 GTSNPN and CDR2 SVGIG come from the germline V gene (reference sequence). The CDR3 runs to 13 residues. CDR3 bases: TGTGCCTGGAGTGTATTGGGGCAAGAGACCCAGTACTTC. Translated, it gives CAWSVLGQETQYF.

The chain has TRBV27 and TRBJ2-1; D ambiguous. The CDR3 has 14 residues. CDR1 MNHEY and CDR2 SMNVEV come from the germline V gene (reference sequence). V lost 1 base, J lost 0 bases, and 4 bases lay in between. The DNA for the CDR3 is TGTGCCAGCAGTTTATTGAGCTCCTACAATGAGCAGTTCTTC. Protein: CASSLLSSYNEQFF.

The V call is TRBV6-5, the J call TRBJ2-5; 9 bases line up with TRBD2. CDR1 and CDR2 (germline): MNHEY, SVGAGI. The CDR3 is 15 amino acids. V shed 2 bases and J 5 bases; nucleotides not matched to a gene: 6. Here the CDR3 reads CASSYGAGGDETQYF. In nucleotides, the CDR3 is TGTGCCAGCAGTTACGGGGCGGGAGGGGACGAGACCCAGTACTTC.

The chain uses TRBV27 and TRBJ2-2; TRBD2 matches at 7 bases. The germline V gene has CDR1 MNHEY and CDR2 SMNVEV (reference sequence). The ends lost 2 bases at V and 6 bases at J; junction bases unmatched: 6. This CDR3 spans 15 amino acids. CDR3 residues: CASSLRRESSGELFF. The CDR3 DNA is TGTGCCAGCAGTTTAAGGCGGGAGTCCTCCGGGGAGCTGTTTTTT.

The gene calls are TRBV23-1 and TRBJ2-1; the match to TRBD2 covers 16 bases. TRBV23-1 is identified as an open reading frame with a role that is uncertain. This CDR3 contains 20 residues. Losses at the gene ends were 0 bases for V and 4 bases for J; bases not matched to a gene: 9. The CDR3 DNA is TGCGCCAGCAGTCAATCGGGGACTAGCGGGAGGGCCCTCCTTTACAATGAGCAGTTCTTC. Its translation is CASSQSGTSGRALLYNEQFF.

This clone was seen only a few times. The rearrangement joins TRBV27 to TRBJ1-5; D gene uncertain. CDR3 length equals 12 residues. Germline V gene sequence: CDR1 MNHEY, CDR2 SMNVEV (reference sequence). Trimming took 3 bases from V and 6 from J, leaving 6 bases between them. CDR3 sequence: CASSLNGQPQHF. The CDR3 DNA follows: TGTGCCAGCAGTTTGAATGGTCAGCCCCAGCATTTT.

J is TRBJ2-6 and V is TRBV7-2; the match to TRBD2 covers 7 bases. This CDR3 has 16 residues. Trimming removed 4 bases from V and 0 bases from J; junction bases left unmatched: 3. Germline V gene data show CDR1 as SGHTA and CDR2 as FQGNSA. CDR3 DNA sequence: TGTGCCAGCAGCTGGACGGGGGGCTCTGGGGCCAACGTCCTGACTTTC. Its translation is CASSWTGGSGANVLTF. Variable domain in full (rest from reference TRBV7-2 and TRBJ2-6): GAGVSQSPSNKVTEKGKDVELRCDPISGHTALYWYRQSLGQGLEFLIYFQGNSAPDKSGLPSDRFSAERTGGSVSTLTIQRTQQEDSAVYLCASSWTGGSGANVLTFGAGSRLTVL.

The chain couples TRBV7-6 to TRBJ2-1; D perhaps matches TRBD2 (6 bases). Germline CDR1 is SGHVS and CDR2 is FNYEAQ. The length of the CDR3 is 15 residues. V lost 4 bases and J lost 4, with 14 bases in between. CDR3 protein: CASSSGTGVYNEQFF. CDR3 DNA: TGTGCCAGCAGCTCCGGGACTGGGGTTTACAATGAGCAGTTCTTC. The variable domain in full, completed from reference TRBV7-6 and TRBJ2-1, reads GAGVSQSPRYKVTKRGQDVALRCDPISGHVSLYWYRQALGQGPEFLTYFNYEAQQDKSGLPNDRFSAERPEGSISTLTIQRTEQRDSAMYRCASSSGTGVYNEQFFGPGTRLTVL.

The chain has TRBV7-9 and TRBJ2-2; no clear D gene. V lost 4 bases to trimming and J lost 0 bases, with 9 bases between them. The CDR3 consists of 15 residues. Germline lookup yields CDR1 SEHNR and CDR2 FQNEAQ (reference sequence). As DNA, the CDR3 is TGTGCCAGCAGCTCCCCCAAAGCGAACACCGGGGAGCTGTTTTTT. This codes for CASSSPKANTGELFF.

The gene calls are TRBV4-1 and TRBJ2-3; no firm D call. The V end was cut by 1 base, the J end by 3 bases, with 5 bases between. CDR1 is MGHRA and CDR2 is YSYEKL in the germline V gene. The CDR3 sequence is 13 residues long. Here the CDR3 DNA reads TGCGCCAGCAGCCAAGTGGGGACAGATACGCAGTATTTT. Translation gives CASSQVGTDTQYF.

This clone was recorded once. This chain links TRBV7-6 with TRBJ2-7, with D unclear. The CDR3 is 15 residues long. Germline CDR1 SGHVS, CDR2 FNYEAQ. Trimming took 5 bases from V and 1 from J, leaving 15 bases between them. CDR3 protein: CASSGEVNLSYEQYF. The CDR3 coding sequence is TGTGCCAGCAGCGGAGAGGTCAACCTATCCTACGAGCAGTACTTC.

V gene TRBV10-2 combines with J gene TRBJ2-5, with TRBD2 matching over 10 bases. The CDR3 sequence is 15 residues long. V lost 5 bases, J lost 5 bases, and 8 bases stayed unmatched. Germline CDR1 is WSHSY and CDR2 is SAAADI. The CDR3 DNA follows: TGCGCCAGCAGTTTCCTAGCGGGAGAAGGGGAGACCCAGTACTTC. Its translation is CASSFLAGEGETQYF.